This T cell receptor (beta chain) comes out of a study of cytomegalovirus exposure and HLA in healthy donors. Those who donated were healthy bone marrow donors. Vbeta (60) and Jbeta (13) primers were used in the PCR. TCRdb's table, derived via immunoSEQ multiplex PCR, lists solely in-frame clones and lacks some. The table has about 99,000 clones, over 75% seen once; the top ten hold over 3%. The TCR comes from a man in his forties or fifties in good health and CMV-seronegative. The sequenced material came from PBMCs.

CDR3 in DNA: TGTGCCAGCAGTCACCACCCAGGCCCCTGTCCCGAGCAGTACTTC. Its translation: CASSHHPGPCPEQYF. The rearrangement joins TRBV12-1 to TRBJ2-7; the listed D gene, TRBD1, was not tested against the DNA. TRBV12-1 is flagged as a pseudogene. The CDR3 runs to 15 residues.